The TCR beta chain under discussion was sequenced for a study of Graves' ophthalmopathy and Graves' hyperthyroidism. RNA transcripts yielded amplified TCR beta CDR3 regions. RT-PCR with HTBI primers came first, then second-round multiplex PCR. TCRdb independently ran MiXCR on the multiplex PCR reads; one entry per CDR3 protein. The sample yields about 740,000 distinct CDR3 sequences, 40% seen once. The CDR3 is 14 amino acids. CDR1 ENHRY and CDR2 SYGVKD come from the germline V gene. With respect to this clonotype: Its antigen is unknown. Germline is not matched at one junction end, which may reflect a read error.

Findings of the study overall: Ophthalmopathy progression predictions by the model showed approximately 79% specificity and about 70% sensitivity.

Sequencing input: peripheral blood. The V gene is TRBV10-3, the J gene TRBJ1-2; D call uncertain. The clonotype was recovered from an adult man with Graves' ophthalmopathy. DNA of the CDR3: TGTGCCAGCAGTTACTCCCACTCTAATTATGGCTACACCTTC. Protein product: CASSYSHSNYGYTF.